These 32 T cell receptor beta chains originate from one sample sequenced in a study of blood T cell repertoires in COVID-19. Libraries were prepared by immunoSEQ multiplex PCR; TCRdb keeps only in-frame clonotypes and omits some of them. This table has around 38,000 clones, about 90% appearing once. The source material was peripheral blood. The receptors were sampled from a man between 60 and 75 years old with COVID-19, enrolled during active disease.

This chain joins TRBV14 and TRBJ2-7, with 8 bases lining up with TRBD2. With 5 bases clipped from V and 4 bases from J, the junction kept 10 bases outside the gene matches. The CDR3 extends over 15 amino acids. Per the germline V gene, CDR1 is SGHDN and CDR2 is FVKESK. This CDR3 is CASSFGRAVFYEQYF. CDR3 bases: TGTGCCAGCAGCTTCGGGAGGGCGGTTTTTTACGAGCAGTACTTC.

This clone was counted between two and nine times. The rearrangement uses TRBV15 and TRBJ2-5, with D possibly matching TRBD2 (7 bases). The V end was cut by 4 bases, the J end by 5 bases, with 20 bases between. The CDR3 sequence is 16 residues long. In germline, CDR1 is LNHNV, CDR2 YYDKDF (reference sequence). Here the CDR3 DNA reads TGTGCCACCAGCAAGCTCGGACGGGGGGCCTGGGAGACCCAGTACTTC. This codes for CATSKLGRGAWETQYF.

The chain links TRBV7-2 to TRBJ2-1; no reliable D call. The germline V gene has CDR1 SGHTA and CDR2 FQGNSA. The CDR3 length is 13 residues. V lost 5 bases and J lost 7, with 12 bases in between. The CDR3 sequence is CASSTRVANEQFF. CDR3 coding DNA: TGTGCCAGCAGCACCCGAGTAGCAAATGAGCAGTTCTTC.

V and J are TRBV5-4 and TRBJ2-7; possible D gene TRBD1, 5 bases. Trimming stripped 2 bases from V and 0 bases from J, with 9 bases between. This CDR3 has 14 residues. Germline CDR1 reads SGHNT; CDR2 reads YYREEE (reference sequence). CDR3 bases: TGTGCCAGCAGCTTCGACAGACTCTCCTACGAGCAGTACTTC. Encoded protein: CASSFDRLSYEQYF.

The V call is TRBV30, the J call TRBJ1-6; 10 bases are a match to TRBD1. V was pared by 1 base and J by 7 bases, with 13 bases of the junction left unmatched. The CDR3 runs 18 residues. Germline V CDR1 and CDR2: GTSNPN, SVGIG (reference sequence). CDR3 loop: CAWSEAGTGVLENSPLHF. Here the CDR3 DNA reads TGTGCCTGGAGTGAAGCGGGGACAGGGGTTTTGGAGAATTCACCCCTCCACTTT. The full variable domain, completed using reference TRBV30 and TRBJ1-6, is SQTIHQWPATLVQPVGSPLSLECTVEGTSNPNLYWYRQAAGRGLQLLFYSVGIGQISSEVPQNLSASRPQDRQFILSSKKLLLSDSGFYLCAWSEAGTGVLENSPLHFGNGTRLTVT.

The chain is built from TRBV9 and TRBJ2-3; 11 bases align to TRBD2. Germline CDR1 reads SGDLS; CDR2 reads YYNGEE. This CDR3 is 16 amino acids long. V shed 1 base and J 5 bases; nucleotides not matched to a gene: 6. The CDR3 reads CASSVLAGGSGDTQYF. The CDR3 DNA sequence: TGTGCCAGCAGCGTATTAGCGGGAGGGTCGGGAGATACGCAGTATTTT.

The chain couples TRBV5-8 to TRBJ2-2; possible D gene TRBD1, 6 bases. This CDR3 comprises 15 residues. V was pared by 2 bases and J by 1 base, with 9 bases between. CDR1 is SGHTS and CDR2 is YDEGEE in the germline V gene. Here the CDR3 reads CASSFLDRNTGELFF. CDR3 nucleotides: TGTGCCAGCAGCTTCCTGGACAGGAACACCGGGGAGCTGTTTTTT.

Here the CDR3 reads CASSLRGTAQGTEAFF. In nucleotides, the CDR3 is TGCGCCAGCAGCTTACGAGGGACAGCCCAGGGGACTGAAGCTTTCTTT. V and J are TRBV5-1 and TRBJ1-1, with 7 bases identical to TRBD1. J lost 5 bases, V lost 2 bases, and 12 bases had no gene match. Per germline, CDR1 SGHRS and CDR2 YFSETQ. The CDR3 covers 16 residues.

The chain carries TRBV2 and TRBJ1-2, with D unresolved. This CDR3 region has 12 residues. CDR1 SNHLY and CDR2 FYNNEI come from the germline V gene. Trimming stripped 4 bases from V and 2 bases from J, with 5 bases between. CDR3: CASSAVNYGYTF. The DNA for the CDR3 is TGTGCCAGCAGTGCAGTGAACTATGGCTACACCTTC. Supplemented by reference TRBV2 and TRBJ1-2, the full variable domain reads EPEVTQTPSHQVTQMGQEVILRCVPISNHLYFYWYRQILGQKVEFLVSFYNNEISEKSEIFDDQFSVERPDGSNFTLKIRSTKLEDSAMYFCASSAVNYGYTFGSGTRLTVV.

V gene TRBV29-1 combines with J gene TRBJ1-4; 9 bases fit TRBD1. V was clipped by 7 bases and J by 8 bases; unmatched bases: 8. The CDR3 length is 13 residues. Per germline, CDR1 SQVTM and CDR2 ANQGSEA. CDR3 in amino acids: CSATGQGGEKLFF. DNA of the CDR3: TGCAGCGCCACGGGACAGGGTGGGGAAAAACTGTTTTTT.

J is TRBJ2-1 and V is TRBV2, with TRBD2 matching over 14 bases. Germline V gene sequence: CDR1 SNHLY, CDR2 FYNNEI. This CDR3 spans 16 amino acids. With V trimmed by 6 bases and J by 0 bases, 1 base remained unmatched. The CDR3 here is CASRTSGRGSYNEQFF. The CDR3 DNA is TGTGCCAGCAGGACTAGCGGGAGGGGCTCCTACAATGAGCAGTTCTTC.

V and J are TRBV5-5 and TRBJ2-3, with a weak D call TRBD2 (5 bases). The CDR3 is 13 residues long. CDR1 is SGHKS and CDR2 is YYEKEE in the germline V gene (reference sequence). The germline V and J ends were trimmed by 0 bases and 6 bases, with 8 bases remaining between them. This CDR3 is CASSLAGEDTQYF. The DNA for the CDR3 is TGTGCCAGCAGCTTGGCCGGGGAGGATACGCAGTATTTT.

The V and J genes are TRBV27 and TRBJ2-2, with a tentative D call TRBD1 (6 bases). This CDR3 has 14 residues. Trimming pared 2 bases from V and 4 bases from J, leaving 8 bases between. The germline CDR1 and CDR2 sequences are MNHEY and SMNVEV (reference sequence). This chain's CDR3 is CASSLVRGTGELFF. CDR3 sequence (DNA): TGTGCCAGCAGTTTAGTCAGGGGCACCGGGGAGCTGTTTTTT.

The chain uses TRBV28 and TRBJ2-2, with 11 bases aligning to TRBD2. The CDR3 is 16 residues long. V was clipped by 4 bases and J by 3 bases; unmatched bases: 4. Germline V gene sequence: CDR1 MDHEN, CDR2 SYDVKM. CDR3 loop: CASSSPGLADTGELFF. In nucleotides, the CDR3 is TGTGCCAGCAGTTCGCCGGGACTAGCGGACACCGGGGAGCTGTTTTTT. The full variable domain, its missing parts supplied by reference TRBV28 and TRBJ2-2, is DVKVTQSSRYLVKRTGEKVFLECVQDMDHENMFWYRQDPGLGLRLIYFSYDVKMKEKGDIPEGYSVSREKKERFSLILESASTNQTSMYLCASSSPGLADTGELFFGEGSRLTVL.

The rearrangement links TRBV10-2 to TRBJ2-5, with D possibly matching TRBD1 (6 bases). The V gene's germline CDR1 is WSHSY and CDR2 SAAADI. The CDR3 runs 14 residues. V was cut by 4 bases and J by 5 bases, with 14 bases left in between. The CDR3 nucleotides are TGCGCCAGCAGTGTGGGCAGGGGAAGGGAGACCCAGTACTTC. It specifies CASSVGRGRETQYF.

The V call is TRBV2, the J call TRBJ2-3; D is possibly TRBD1 (6 bases). The CDR3 has 14 amino acids. The V end was cut by 8 bases, the J end by 6 bases, with 18 bases between. The germline gives CDR1 SNHLY, CDR2 FYNNEI. CDR3 sequence: CASAPTGVGDTQYF. CDR3 DNA: TGTGCCAGCGCCCCGACAGGTGTCGGTGATACGCAGTATTTT.

Details on this clone: Other nucleotide sequences from this sample produce the same CDR3. The chain combines TRBV6-5 with TRBJ1-5; D might be TRBD1 (5 bases). V lost 6 bases to trimming and J lost 0 bases, with 12 bases between them. This CDR3 spans 15 amino acids. The germline gives CDR1 MNHEY, CDR2 SVGAGI. Here the CDR3 reads CASSRTGVSNQPQHF. CDR3 sequence (DNA): TGTGCCAGCAGCCGAACAGGAGTTAGCAATCAGCCCCAGCATTTT.

The chain is built from TRBV6-5 and TRBJ2-7; 9 nucleotides match TRBD2. Germline V gives CDR1 MNHEY, CDR2 SVGAGI. The CDR3 loop spans 15 amino acids. The J segment lost 3 bases and the V segment lost 5 bases, leaving 8 bases of the junction unmatched. In nucleotides, the CDR3 is TGTGCCAGCAGTAACCTACTAGCGGGCCTCTACGAGCAGTACTTC. Residues: CASSNLLAGLYEQYF.

This CDR3 reads CATSGREMREQYF. CDR3 sequence (DNA): TGTGCCACCAGCGGGCGGGAGATGAGGGAGCAGTACTTC. J is TRBJ2-5 and V is TRBV15; 7 bases are a match to TRBD2. The CDR3 covers 13 residues. Looked up from germline, CDR1 is LNHNV and CDR2 is YYDKDF (reference sequence). Trimming removed 5 bases from V and 11 bases from J; junction bases left unmatched: 11. The full variable domain, its missing parts supplied by reference TRBV15 and TRBJ2-5, is DAMVIQNPRYQVTQFGKPVTLSCSQTLNHNVMYWYQQKSSQAPKLLFHYYDKDFNNEADTPDNFQSRRPNTSFCFLDIRSPGLGDTAMYLCATSGREMREQYFGPGTRLLVL.

The chain uses TRBV27 and TRBJ1-2, with 10 bases aligning to TRBD1. CDR3 length: 12 residues. V gave up 6 bases and J gave up 8 bases; unmatched junction bases: 3. Germline CDR1 is MNHEY and CDR2 is SMNVEV (reference sequence). The CDR3 sequence: CASSTTGGGYTF. The CDR3 coding sequence is TGTGCCAGCAGCACGACAGGGGGCGGCTACACCTTC.

The chain uses TRBV7-2 and TRBJ2-5; a possible D gene is TRBD1 (5 bases). With 6 bases removed from V and 2 bases from J, the gap between germline ends came to 7 bases. CDR1 is SGHTA and CDR2 is FQGNSA in the germline V gene. CDR3 size: 12 residues. This CDR3 reads CASRRQQETQYF. The CDR3 coding sequence is TGTGCCAGCAGGAGACAGCAAGAGACCCAGTACTTC.

The gene calls are TRBV5-8 and TRBJ1-5, with 10 bases that match TRBD1. CDR3 length equals 15 residues. Germline trimming cut 4 bases from V and 5 bases from J; bases unmatched to any gene: 6. Per the germline V gene, CDR1 is SGHTS and CDR2 is YDEGEE. For the CDR3, the DNA is TGTGCCAGCAGCCCCAGACAGGGGGCCCATCAGCCCCAGCATTTT. It is translated as CASSPRQGAHQPQHF.

This chain uses TRBV7-2 with TRBJ2-1; no firm D call. V was trimmed by 1 base and J by 8 bases, leaving 9 bases between them. This CDR3 spans 13 amino acids. Germline V CDR1 and CDR2: SGHTA, FQGNSA. CDR3 loop: CASSLEAPHEQFF. DNA of the CDR3: TGTGCCAGCAGCTTAGAAGCTCCTCATGAGCAGTTCTTC.

The chain links TRBV6-1 to TRBJ1-4; D remains ambiguous. The germline gives CDR1 MNHNS, CDR2 SASEGT. The V end lost 2 bases, the J end lost 10 bases, and 14 bases lay between the germline ends. The CDR3 length is 14 residues. CDR3 sequence reads: CASSETRNAGKLFF. CDR3 bases: TGTGCCAGCAGTGAAACCAGGAATGCCGGAAAACTGTTTTTT.

The rearrangement joins TRBV19 to TRBJ1-1; 7 bases are shared with TRBD1. Germline CDR1 LNHDA, CDR2 SQIVND (reference sequence). The trim removed 7 bases at V and 1 base at J, leaving 6 bases unmatched. The CDR3 consists of 14 residues. Here the CDR3 reads CASTTTGTNTEAFF. The DNA for the CDR3 is TGTGCCAGTACCACGACAGGGACGAACACTGAAGCTTTCTTT.

This chain uses TRBV7-3 with TRBJ1-2; D ambiguous. Germline CDR1 SGHTA, CDR2 FQGTGA. V dropped 0 bases and J dropped 8 bases, with 10 bases sitting between them. This CDR3 is built from 13 residues. This CDR3 is CASSLTGSGGYTF. In DNA, the CDR3 is TGTGCCAGCAGCTTAACCGGGTCGGGAGGCTACACCTTC.

The chain uses TRBV18 and TRBJ1-3, with D perhaps TRBD1 (6 bases). Germline CDR1 KGHSH, CDR2 LQKENI. This CDR3 spans 18 amino acids. Trimming left V 3 bases short and J 4 bases short, with 22 bases between. The CDR3 reads CASSPLNRDTTQGNTIYF. CDR3 bases: TGTGCCAGCTCACCTCTTAATCGGGACACTACACAAGGAAACACCATATATTTT. Full variable domain (remainder filled in from reference TRBV18 and TRBJ1-3): NAGVMQNPRHLVRRRGQEARLRCSPMKGHSHVYWYRQLPEEGLKFMVYLQKENIIDESGMPKERFSAEFPKEGPSILRIQQVVRGDSAAYFCASSPLNRDTTQGNTIYFGEGSWLTVV.

The chain carries TRBV11-3 and TRBJ2-3; 7 bases map to TRBD1. CDR1 is SGHNT and CDR2 is YENEEA in the germline V gene. With V trimmed by 6 bases and J by 0 bases, 12 bases remained unmatched. The length of the CDR3 is 17 residues. The CDR3 DNA sequence: TGTGCCAGCAGTGGGACAGCCCAAATAACTAGCACAGATACGCAGTATTTT. The encoded protein is CASSGTAQITSTDTQYF.

This chain joins TRBV28 and TRBJ2-7, with 12 bases identical to TRBD2. V lost 4 bases and J lost 6; bases outside the gene matches: 25. The CDR3 consists of 21 residues. CDR1 is MDHEN, CDR2 SYDVKM, per germline. CDR3 nucleotides: TGTGCCAGCAGTTCATACCCTTCTAGCGGGAGGGCCGTGTCCCCATATGGCGAGCAGTACTTC. Its protein product is CASSSYPSSGRAVSPYGEQYF.

The chain employs TRBV28 and TRBJ2-2, with D perhaps matching TRBD2 (5 bases). V dropped 7 bases and J dropped 7 bases, with 16 bases sitting between them. CDR1 and CDR2 from the germline V gene are MDHEN and SYDVKM. CDR3 size: 14 residues. This CDR3 reads CASKRVGVGGELFF. CDR3 DNA: TGTGCCAGCAAAAGAGTGGGAGTAGGCGGGGAGCTGTTTTTT.

Worth noting for this clone: Different DNA sequences within this sample yield the same CDR3. The CDR3 sequence: CASSPRENYGYTF. The CDR3, as DNA: TGTGCCAGCAGTCCTCGTGAGAACTATGGCTACACCTTC. This chain uses TRBV12-3 or TRBV12-4 with TRBJ1-2; D not resolved. The CDR3 totals 13 residues. The V end lost 5 bases, the J end lost 2 bases, and 9 bases lay between the germline ends.

This clone was detected only once. The J gene is TRBJ1-5, the V gene TRBV10-3; D remains unclear. The germline V gene encodes CDR1 ENHRY and CDR2 SYGVKD. The CDR3 consists of 15 residues. Trimming removed 2 bases at V and 1 base at J, with 9 bases between. The CDR3 bases are TGTGCCATCAGTGAGGGTACAATGAGCAATCAGCCCCAGCATTTT. The encoded protein is CAISEGTMSNQPQHF.